These T cell receptor beta chains were read from a single sample in a study of CD8+ T cells in alopecia areata. Only in-frame clones appear in the TCRdb table, and some are missing; sequencing was by immunoSEQ multiplex PCR. The sample has around 200,000 clones; more than 60% are singletons. The sample here was CD4+ T cells sorted from blood, taken at week 0. The receptors stem from a human donor with alopecia areata. Both conserved end residues are part of each CDR3. Each record gives: V gene, D gene, J gene, clone size, CDR3 protein, CDR3 DNA. A D gene is named only where the DNA matches it firmly. Clone size is stated in some rows and not others, as once, few, many or a class when expanded.

>TRBV7-2|-|TRBJ2-2|few
CASSPTGELFF
TGTGCCAGCAGCCCCACCGGGGAGCTGTTTTTT
>TRBV30|TRBD1|TRBJ1-2|-
CAWRGTGRYGYTF
TGTGCCTGGAGAGGGACAGGGAGGTATGGCTACACCTTC
>TRBV5-1|-|TRBJ2-3|-
CASSPSVGASTDTQYF
TGCGCCAGCAGCCCATCTGTCGGGGCGAGCACAGATACGCAGTATTTT
>TRBV15|-|TRBJ2-4|-
CATSTVQNIQYF
TGTGCCACCAGCACTGTGCAAAACATTCAGTACTTC
>TRBV29-1|-|TRBJ1-1|-
CSMDRNTEAFF
TGCAGCATGGACAGGAACACTGAAGCTTTCTTT
>TRBV9|-|TRBJ2-7|-
CASSETYRRDSSYEQYF
TGTGCCAGCAGCGAAACATACCGACGGGATAGCTCCTACGAGCAGTACTTC
>TRBV30|-|TRBJ2-7|-
CAWSVRQPRRDEQYF
TGTGCTTGGAGTGTACGACAGCCGAGAAGAGACGAGCAGTACTTC
>TRBV29-1|-|TRBJ2-1|once
CSVRGALRDEQFF
TGCAGCGTTCGGGGGGCGCTGAGGGATGAGCAGTTCTTC
>TRBV30|-|TRBJ2-6|-
CAWSVRGRPGANVLTF
TGTGCCTGGAGTGTACGAGGCCGACCTGGGGCCAACGTCCTGACTTTC
>TRBV7-2|TRBD1|TRBJ1-2|-
CASSYPTGENYGYTF
TGTGCCAGCAGCTACCCGACAGGGGAAAACTATGGCTACACCTTC
>TRBV30|-|TRBJ1-6|-
CASGVNNSPLHF
TGTGCATCGGGAGTAAATAATTCACCCCTCCACTTT
>TRBV11-2|TRBD1|TRBJ2-1|few
CASSPRDRGQNEQFF
TGTGCCAGCAGCCCCCGGGACAGGGGGCAAAATGAGCAGTTCTTC
>TRBV2|-|TRBJ2-3|-
CASRTWDLLMQYF
TGTGCCAGCCGTACCTGGGACTTACTTATGCAGTATTTT
>TRBV23-1|TRBD1|TRBJ1-2|-
CASSQPGQHDHGYTF
TGCGCCAGCAGTCAACCGGGACAGCATGACCATGGCTACACCTTC
>TRBV30|TRBD1|TRBJ1-6|-
CAWREARDRVPSTLHF
TGTGCCTGGAGGGAGGCCCGGGACAGAGTCCCTTCAACCCTCCACTTT
>TRBV19|-|TRBJ1-1|-
CASGLRENTEAFF
TGTGCCAGCGGACTCAGGGAGAACACTGAAGCTTTCTTT
>TRBV29-1|-|TRBJ1-2|-
CSVVFKATAANYGYTF
TGCAGCGTTGTTTTTAAAGCGACAGCAGCTAACTATGGCTACACCTTC
>TRBV5-1|-|TRBJ2-7|-
CASSDGGLYEQYF
TGCGCCAGCAGCGACGGGGGCTTGTACGAGCAGTACTTC
>TRBV6-1|-|TRBJ2-1|-
CASSDFAPRTRFSDNEQFF
TGTGCCAGCAGTGACTTCGCTCCGAGGACCCGCTTCAGCGACAATGAGCAGTTCTTC
>TRBV5-6|-|TRBJ2-1|once
CASSHGREQFF
TGTGCCAGCAGCCACGGACGGGAGCAGTTCTTC
>TRBV25-1|-|TRBJ1-1|once
CASSEWGGQEAFF
TGTGCCAGCAGTGAATGGGGAGGCCAAGAAGCTTTCTTT
>TRBV11-3|-|TRBJ1-1|-
CASSLAIWDREAFF
TGTGCCAGCAGCTTAGCAATTTGGGACCGCGAAGCTTTCTTT
>TRBV30|-|TRBJ1-1|-
CAWSLQGSTEAFF
TGTGCCTGGAGTCTGCAGGGGAGCACTGAAGCTTTCTTT